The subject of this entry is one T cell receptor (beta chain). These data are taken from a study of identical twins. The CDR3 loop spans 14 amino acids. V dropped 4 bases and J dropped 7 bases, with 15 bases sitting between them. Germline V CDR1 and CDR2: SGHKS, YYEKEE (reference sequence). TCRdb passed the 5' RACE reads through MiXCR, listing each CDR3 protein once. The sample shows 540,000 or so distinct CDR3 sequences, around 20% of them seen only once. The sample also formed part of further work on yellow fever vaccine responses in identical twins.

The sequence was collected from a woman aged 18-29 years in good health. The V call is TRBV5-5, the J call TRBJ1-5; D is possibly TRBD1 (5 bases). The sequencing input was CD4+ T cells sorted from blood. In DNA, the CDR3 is TGTGCCAGCAGCCTACATGGCCCAGGGCAGCCCCAGCATTTT. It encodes CASSLHGPGQPQHF.